This TCR beta chain was profiled in a study of blood T cell repertoires in COVID-19. Whole-study context: Samples came from the United States, Italy and Spain, spanning acute and convalescent COVID-19. T cells, B-cell-depleted T cells, or PBMCs supplied cDNA or gDNA.

In the original workflow: Reference gene primer amplification gave estimated nucleated cell counts. The repertoire was sequenced with immunoSEQ multiplex PCR; TCRdb's copy has only in-frame clones and lacks some. V, J and clone size are those of that table, while D and trimming were read from the DNA. The data contain some 460,000 clones, around nine tenths of them singletons. The germline CDR1 and CDR2 sequences are SGHNT and YENEEA. Trimming took off 4 bases at V and 5 bases at J, with 3 bases between the two ends. The CDR3 spans 11 residues. The clonotype comes from a woman aged 25 to 39 with acute or convalescent COVID-19. This chain connects TRBV11-3 to TRBJ2-4; no clear D. The sample consisted of peripheral blood. DNA for the CDR3: TGTGCCAGCAGCTCCGAAAACATTCAGTACTTC. Protein sequence: CASSSENIQYF.